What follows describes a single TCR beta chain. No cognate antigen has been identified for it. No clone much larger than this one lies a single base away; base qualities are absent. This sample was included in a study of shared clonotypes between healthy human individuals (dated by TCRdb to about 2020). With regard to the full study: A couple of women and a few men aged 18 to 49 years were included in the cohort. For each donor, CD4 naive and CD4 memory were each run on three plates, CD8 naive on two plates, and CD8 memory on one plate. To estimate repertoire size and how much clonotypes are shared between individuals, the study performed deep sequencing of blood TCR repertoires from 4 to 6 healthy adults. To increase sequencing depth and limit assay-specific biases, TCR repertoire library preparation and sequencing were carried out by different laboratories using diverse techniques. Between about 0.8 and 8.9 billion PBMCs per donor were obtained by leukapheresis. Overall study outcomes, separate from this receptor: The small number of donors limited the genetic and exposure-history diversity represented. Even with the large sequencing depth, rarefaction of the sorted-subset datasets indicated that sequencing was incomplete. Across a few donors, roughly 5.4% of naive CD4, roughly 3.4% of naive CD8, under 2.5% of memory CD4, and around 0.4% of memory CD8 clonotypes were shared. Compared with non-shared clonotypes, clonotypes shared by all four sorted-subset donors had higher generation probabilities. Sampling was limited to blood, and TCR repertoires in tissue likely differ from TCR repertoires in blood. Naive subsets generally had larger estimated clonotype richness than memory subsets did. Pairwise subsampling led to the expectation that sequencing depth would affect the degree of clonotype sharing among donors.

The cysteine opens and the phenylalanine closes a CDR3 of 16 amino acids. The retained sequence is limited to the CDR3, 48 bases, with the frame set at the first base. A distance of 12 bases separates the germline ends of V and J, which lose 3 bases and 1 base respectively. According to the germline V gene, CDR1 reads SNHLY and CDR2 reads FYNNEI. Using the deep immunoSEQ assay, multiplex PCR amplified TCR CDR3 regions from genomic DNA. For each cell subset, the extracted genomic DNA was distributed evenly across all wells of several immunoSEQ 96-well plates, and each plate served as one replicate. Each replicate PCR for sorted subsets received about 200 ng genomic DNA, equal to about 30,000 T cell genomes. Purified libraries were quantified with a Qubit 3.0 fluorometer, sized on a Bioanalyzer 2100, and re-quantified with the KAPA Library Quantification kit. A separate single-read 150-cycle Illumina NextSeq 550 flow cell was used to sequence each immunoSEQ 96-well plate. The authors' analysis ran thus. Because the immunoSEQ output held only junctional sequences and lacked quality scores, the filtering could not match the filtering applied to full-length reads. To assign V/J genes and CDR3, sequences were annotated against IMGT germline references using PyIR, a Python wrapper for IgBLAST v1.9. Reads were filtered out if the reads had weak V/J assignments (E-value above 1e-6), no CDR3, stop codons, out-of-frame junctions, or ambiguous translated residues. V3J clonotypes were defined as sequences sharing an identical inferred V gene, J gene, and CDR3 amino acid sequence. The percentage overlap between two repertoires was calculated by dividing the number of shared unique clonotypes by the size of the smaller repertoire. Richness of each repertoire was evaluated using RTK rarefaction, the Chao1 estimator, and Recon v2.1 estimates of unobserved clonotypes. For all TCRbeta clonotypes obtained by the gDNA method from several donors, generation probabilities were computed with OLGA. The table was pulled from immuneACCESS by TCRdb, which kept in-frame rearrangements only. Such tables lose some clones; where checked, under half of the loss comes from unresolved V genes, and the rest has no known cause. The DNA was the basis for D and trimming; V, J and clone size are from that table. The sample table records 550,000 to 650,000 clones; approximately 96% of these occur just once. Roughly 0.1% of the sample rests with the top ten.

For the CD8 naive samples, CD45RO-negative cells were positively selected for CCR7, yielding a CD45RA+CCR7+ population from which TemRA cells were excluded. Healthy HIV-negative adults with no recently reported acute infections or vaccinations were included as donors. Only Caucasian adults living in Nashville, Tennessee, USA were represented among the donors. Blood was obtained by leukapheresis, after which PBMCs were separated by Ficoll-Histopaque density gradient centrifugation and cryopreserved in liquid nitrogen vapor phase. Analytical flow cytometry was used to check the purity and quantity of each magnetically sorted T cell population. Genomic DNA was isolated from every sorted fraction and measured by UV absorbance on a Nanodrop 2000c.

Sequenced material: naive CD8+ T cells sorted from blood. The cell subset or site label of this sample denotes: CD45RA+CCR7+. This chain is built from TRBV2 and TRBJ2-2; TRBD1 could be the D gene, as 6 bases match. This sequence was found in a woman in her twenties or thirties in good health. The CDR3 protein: CASSDTKGQNTGELFF. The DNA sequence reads TGTGCCAGCAGTGACACTAAGGGACAGAACACCGGGGAGCTGTTTTTT.